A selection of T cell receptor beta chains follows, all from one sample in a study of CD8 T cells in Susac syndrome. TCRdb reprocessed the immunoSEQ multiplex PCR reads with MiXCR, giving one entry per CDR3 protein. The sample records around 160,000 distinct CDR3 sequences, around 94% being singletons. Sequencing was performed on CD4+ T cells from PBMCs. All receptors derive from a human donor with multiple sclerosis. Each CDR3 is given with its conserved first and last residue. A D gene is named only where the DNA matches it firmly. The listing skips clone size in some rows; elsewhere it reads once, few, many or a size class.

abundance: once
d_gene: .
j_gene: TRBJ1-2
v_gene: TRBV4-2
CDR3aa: CASSQVGGNYGYTF
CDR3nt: TGTGCCAGCAGCCAAGTGGGAGGGAACTATGGCTACACCTTC

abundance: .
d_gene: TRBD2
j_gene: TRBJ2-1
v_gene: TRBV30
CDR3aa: CAWSVFGLAVEQFF
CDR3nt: TGTGCCTGGAGTGTGTTCGGACTAGCGGTCGAGCAGTTCTTC

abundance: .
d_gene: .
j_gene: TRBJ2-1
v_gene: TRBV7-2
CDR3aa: CASSRGPRGSYNEQFF
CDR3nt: TGTGCCAGCAGCAGGGGACCGCGGGGCTCCTACAATGAGCAGTTCTTC

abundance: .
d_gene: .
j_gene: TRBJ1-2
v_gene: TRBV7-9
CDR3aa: CASSARAWKDYGYTF
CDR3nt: TGTGCCAGCAGCGCCCGGGCTTGGAAGGACTATGGCTACACCTTC

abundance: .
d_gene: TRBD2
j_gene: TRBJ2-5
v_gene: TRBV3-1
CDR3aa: CASSSRASGRGETQYF
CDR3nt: TGTGCCAGCAGCTCACGAGCTAGCGGGAGGGGCGAGACCCAGTACTTC

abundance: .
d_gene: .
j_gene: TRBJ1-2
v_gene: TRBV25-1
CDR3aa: CASSDGGKAGLDGYTF
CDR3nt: TGTGCCAGCAGTGATGGAGGGAAAGCTGGCCTGGATGGCTACACCTTC

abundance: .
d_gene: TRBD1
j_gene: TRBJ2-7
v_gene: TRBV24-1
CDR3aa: CATSDSGTGAYEQYF
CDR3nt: TGTGCCACCAGTGACTCCGGGACAGGGGCCTACGAGCAGTACTTC

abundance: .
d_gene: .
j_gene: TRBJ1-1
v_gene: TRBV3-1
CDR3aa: CASSEGRIAFF
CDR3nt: TGTGCCAGCAGCGAAGGGAGGATAGCTTTCTTT

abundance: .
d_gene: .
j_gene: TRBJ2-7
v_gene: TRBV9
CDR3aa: CASSSYEGMDEQYF
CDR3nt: TGTGCCAGCAGCTCATACGAGGGAATGGACGAGCAGTACTTC

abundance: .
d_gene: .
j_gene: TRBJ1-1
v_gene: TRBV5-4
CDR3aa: CASSLSRSNTEAFF
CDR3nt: TGTGCCAGCAGCTTATCTAGATCGAACACTGAAGCTTTCTTT